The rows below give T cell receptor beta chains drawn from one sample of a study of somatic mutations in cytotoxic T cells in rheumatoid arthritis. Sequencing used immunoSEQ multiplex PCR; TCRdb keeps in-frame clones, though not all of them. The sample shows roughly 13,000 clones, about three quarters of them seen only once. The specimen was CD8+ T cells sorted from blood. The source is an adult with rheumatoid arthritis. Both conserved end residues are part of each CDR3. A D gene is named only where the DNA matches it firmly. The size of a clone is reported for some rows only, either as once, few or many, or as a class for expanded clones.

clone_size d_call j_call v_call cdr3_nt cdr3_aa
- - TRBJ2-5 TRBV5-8 TGTGCCAGCCGGGACAAAGGGGAGCCCCAAGAGACCCAGTACTTC CASRDKGEPQETQYF
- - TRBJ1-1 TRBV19 TGTGCCAGTAGGTTGGGTGACACTGAAGCTTTCTTT CASRLGDTEAFF
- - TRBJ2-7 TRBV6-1 TGTGCCAGCAGTGAACAACCCTACGAGCAGTACTTC CASSEQPYEQYF
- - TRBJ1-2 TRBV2 TGTGCCAGCAGTGAAGCACGGTCTCTTGGCTACACCTTC CASSEARSLGYTF
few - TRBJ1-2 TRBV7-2 TGTGCCAGCAGCTTCCCAGGGACCTACTATGGCTACACCTTC CASSFPGTYYGYTF
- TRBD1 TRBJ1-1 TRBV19 TGTGCCAGTAGTATACTAGGGGGCTTGGGGAACACTGAAGCTTTCTTT CASSILGGLGNTEAFF
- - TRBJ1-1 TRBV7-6 TGTGCCAGCAGCTTAGGCGCCTCCTCGAACACTGAAGCTTTCTTT CASSLGASSNTEAFF
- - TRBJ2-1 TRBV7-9 TGTGCCAGCAGCTACAGTGATAGCTCCTACAATGAGCAGTTCTTC CASSYSDSSYNEQFF
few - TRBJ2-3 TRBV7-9 TGTGCCAGCAGCTCGACTCTCTTGTTGGATACGCAGTATTTT CASSSTLLLDTQYF
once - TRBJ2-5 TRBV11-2 TGTGCCAGCAGCTTAGGAGCCCCTTCAAACTTC CASSLGAPSNF
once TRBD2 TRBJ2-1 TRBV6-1 TGTGCCAGCAAACTAGCGGAGTGGAAGGATGAGCAGTTCTTC CASKLAEWKDEQFF
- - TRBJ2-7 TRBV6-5 TGTGCCAGCAGTCATCCAGGGATCGAGCAGTACTTC CASSHPGIEQYF
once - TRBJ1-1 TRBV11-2 TGTGCCAGCAGCTTAGGGTTCCAGGGAGGCACTGAAGCTTTCTTT CASSLGFQGGTEAFF
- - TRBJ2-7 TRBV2 TGTGCCAGCAGTGGGATGCGTAGTGAGGGCTACGAGCAGTACTTC CASSGMRSEGYEQYF
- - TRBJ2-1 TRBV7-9 TGTGCCAGCAGCTTGGGTATGACCTACAATGAGCAGTTCTTC CASSLGMTYNEQFF
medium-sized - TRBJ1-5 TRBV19 TGTGCCAGTAGTATCTTAGGCAATCAGCCCCAGCATTTT CASSILGNQPQHF
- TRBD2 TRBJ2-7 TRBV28 TGTGCCAGCGGTCAGGTACGAGGGACTACGAAGCAGTACTTC CASGQVRGTTKQYF
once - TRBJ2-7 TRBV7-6 TGTGCCAGCAGCTTTCCCGCGCGCCACGACGAGCAGTACTTC CASSFPARHDEQYF
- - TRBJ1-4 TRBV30 TGTGCCTGGAGAGGCAGGCAGTGCGAAAAACTGTTTTTT CAWRGRQCEKLFF
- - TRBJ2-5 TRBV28 TGTGCCAGCAGTTTGGAAAGGACAACGTACCAAGAGACCCAGTACTTC CASSLERTTYQETQYF
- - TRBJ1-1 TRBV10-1 TGCGCCAGCAGTGAGTGTGGTGGGCCCGTTGAGGGTAGGGAAGCTTTCTTT CASSECGGPVEGREAFF
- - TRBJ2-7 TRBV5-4 TGTGCCAGCAGCTTGTTTCTGGTGGAACGGGAGCAGTACTTC CASSLFLVEREQYF
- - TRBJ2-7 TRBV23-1 TGCGCCGGGGCCCCGGGGGACTCCTACGAGCAGTACTTC CAGAPGDSYEQYF
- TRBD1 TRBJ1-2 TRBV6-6 TGTGCCAGCAGCCCCGGGACAGGCCCGTATGGCTACACCTTC CASSPGTGPYGYTF
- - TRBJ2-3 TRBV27 TGTGCCAGCAGTTTCTTCGCCCTAAGCACAGATACGCAGTATTTT CASSFFALSTDTQYF
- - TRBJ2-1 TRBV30 TGTGCCTGGTCCGGGACGTATTACAATGAGCAGTTCTTC CAWSGTYYNEQFF
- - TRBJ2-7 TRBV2 TGTGCCAGCGGCAGGGGTTTGGACGAGCAGTACTTC CASGRGLDEQYF
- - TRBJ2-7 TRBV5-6 TGTGCCAGCAGCTACAAAACAGGGCCGTCCTACGAGCAGTACTTC CASSYKTGPSYEQYF
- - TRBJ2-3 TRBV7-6 TGTGCCAGCAGCTCCCTCAGGAGCGATTATAGCACAGATACGCAGTATTTT CASSSLRSDYSTDTQYF
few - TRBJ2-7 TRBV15 TGTGCCACCAGCAGAGTTGGGACCTCCTACGAGCAGTACTTC CATSRVGTSYEQYF
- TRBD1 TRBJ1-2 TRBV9 TGTGCCAGCAGCGCACAGGGGGCGAACTATGGCTACACCTTC CASSAQGANYGYTF
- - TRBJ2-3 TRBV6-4 TGTGCCAGCAGTGACTCCTCTCGTACGCAGTATTTT CASSDSSRTQYF
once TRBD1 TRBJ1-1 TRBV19 TGTGCCAGTAGTATTGGGACAGGGCTGAACACTGAAGCTTTCTTT CASSIGTGLNTEAFF
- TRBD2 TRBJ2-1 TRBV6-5 TGTGCCAGCAGTTATTCGGGAGGGACATACAATGAGCAGTTCTTC CASSYSGGTYNEQFF
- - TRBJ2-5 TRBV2 TGTGCCAGCAGAGGGGGGGGGCCGGTGCGGACCCAGTACTTC CASRGGGPVRTQYF
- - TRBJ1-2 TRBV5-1 TGCGCCAGCAGCTGGGACGGGAATGGCTACACCTTC CASSWDGNGYTF
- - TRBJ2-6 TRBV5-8 TGTGCCAGCAGCTTCGGGCCAAGGGAAGCAGGGGCCAACGTCCTGACTTTC CASSFGPREAGANVLTF
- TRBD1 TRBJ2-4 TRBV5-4 TGTGCCAGCACCCGAGGGGGCGGCAAAAACATTCAGTACTTC CASTRGGGKNIQYF
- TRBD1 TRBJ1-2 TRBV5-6 TGTGCCAGCAGCCCCGGGACAGACCATGGCTACACCTTC CASSPGTDHGYTF
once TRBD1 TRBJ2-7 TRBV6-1 TGTGCCAGCAGTCAAACAGGGGCCCCCTACGAGCAGTACTTC CASSQTGAPYEQYF
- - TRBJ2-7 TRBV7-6 TGTGCCAGCAGCCCAGGGGGGAACGAGCAGTACTTC CASSPGGNEQYF
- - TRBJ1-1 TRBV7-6 TGTGCCAGCAGCTTAGGATCGGGGGCGAGCACTGAAGCTTTCTTT CASSLGSGASTEAFF
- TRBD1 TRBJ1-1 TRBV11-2 TGTGCCAGCAGCTTAGGGACAGGGACTGAAGCTTTCTTT CASSLGTGTEAFF
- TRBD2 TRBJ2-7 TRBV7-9 TGTGCCAGCACCCCAACTAGCGGGGCCTACGAGCAGTACTTC CASTPTSGAYEQYF
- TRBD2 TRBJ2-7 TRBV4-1 TGCGCCAGCAGCCAACTAATTCCCCTAGCGGGGGCTTCCTACGAGCAGTACTTC CASSQLIPLAGASYEQYF
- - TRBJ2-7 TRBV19 TGTGCCAGTAGTGCCGGGGTGGGGCCCGCCTACGAGCAGTACTTC CASSAGVGPAYEQYF
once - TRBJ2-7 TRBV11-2 TGTGCCAGCAGCTCTGGGATTATGACCTACGAGCAGTACTTC CASSSGIMTYEQYF
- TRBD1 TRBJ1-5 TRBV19 TGTGCCAGTAGTATCGGGGGGGGACAGTTCGTTCCCCAGCATTTT CASSIGGGQFVPQHF
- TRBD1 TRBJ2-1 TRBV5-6 TGTGCCAGCAGCACCCCGGGACAGGGAAAGAATGAGCAGTTCTTC CASSTPGQGKNEQFF